A single sample gave rise to the 17 T cell receptor beta chains below, sequenced in a study of blood T cell repertoires in COVID-19. Repertoires were generated with immunoSEQ multiplex PCR, while TCRdb's copy carries only in-frame clones and drops some. Here the sample spans under 450,000 clones, roughly 87% being singletons. Material for sequencing was PBMCs or T cells enriched from blood (not recorded which). These TCRs come from a woman aged 25 to 45 who had recovered from COVID-19.

This clone was seen just once. The V gene is TRBV7-9, the J gene TRBJ2-1, with D possibly TRBD2 on 5 matching bases. The CDR3 contains 14 residues. Trimming stripped 5 bases from V and 8 bases from J, with 16 bases between. Germline-derived CDR1 and CDR2 are SEHNR and FQNEAQ (reference sequence). CDR3 region: CASSRLAPRDEQFF. The CDR3 DNA is TGTGCCAGCAGCCGCCTAGCCCCTAGGGATGAGCAGTTCTTC. The entire variable domain, with the rest obtained from reference TRBV7-9 and TRBJ2-1, is as follows: DTGVSQNPRHKITKRGQNVTFRCDPISEHNRLYWYRQTLGQGPEFLTYFQNEAQLEKSRLLSDRFSAERPKGSFSTLEIQRTEQGDSAMYLCASSRLAPRDEQFFGPGTRLTVL.

The chain uses TRBV19 and TRBJ1-2; D gene unclear. Germline V gives CDR1 LNHDA, CDR2 SQIVND (reference sequence). Trimming cost V 5 bases and J 1 base, with 14 bases left between them. This CDR3 contains 15 residues. CDR3 residues: CASSSSATGNYGYTF. For the CDR3, the DNA is TGTGCCAGTAGTTCGTCCGCTACGGGTAACTATGGCTACACCTTC.

The genes are TRBV5-4 and TRBJ2-5, with TRBD2 as a possible D gene (5 bases). Germline loops: CDR1 SGHNT, CDR2 YYREEE (reference sequence). The V end lost 0 bases, the J end lost 11 bases, and 11 bases lay between the germline ends. There are 12 residues in the CDR3. The DNA for the CDR3 is TGTGCCAGCAGCTTGGGAAACGGCGGGCAGTACTTC. Its translation: CASSLGNGGQYF.

The V and J genes are TRBV7-2 and TRBJ2-3; possible D gene TRBD1, 6 bases. Germline CDR1 and CDR2: SGHTA and FQGNSA. The germline V and J ends were trimmed by 6 bases and 3 bases, with 16 bases remaining between them. The CDR3 consists of 15 residues. In nucleotides, the CDR3 is TGTGCCAGCAGTACAACAGGGCTGGGTACAGATACGCAGTATTTT. Translated: CASSTTGLGTDTQYF.

The V gene is TRBV28, the J gene TRBJ2-7, with a tentative D call TRBD1 (6 bases). From germline, CDR1 is MDHEN and CDR2 SYDVKM. The CDR3 spans 14 residues. The ends were cut back, 4 bases at V and 2 bases at J, with 12 bases in the middle. CDR3 coding DNA: TGTGCCAGCAGTTCATCGGGACACCCCTACGAGCAGTACTTC. It codes for CASSSSGHPYEQYF.

The genes are TRBV4-1 and TRBJ1-1; D is undetermined. Deletions cut 1 base from V and 1 base from J, with 10 bases between. The germline gives CDR1 MGHRA, CDR2 YSYEKL. The CDR3 has 15 residues. The CDR3 coding sequence is TGCGCCAGCAGCCAAGGACACCCTACGAACACTGAAGCTTTCTTT. Protein product: CASSQGHPTNTEAFF.

In its sample, this clone was seen a few times. The V gene is TRBV12-3 or TRBV12-4, the J gene TRBJ1-2; D may be TRBD1 (5 bases). The CDR3 is made up of 13 amino acids. V was trimmed by 4 bases and J by 4 bases, leaving 10 bases between them. The CDR3 reads CASSYQGPYGYTF. In DNA form, the CDR3 reads TGTGCCAGCAGTTATCAGGGTCCCTATGGCTACACCTTC.

The chain carries TRBV6-4 and TRBJ2-1; 7 bases line up with TRBD1. Germline loops: CDR1 MRHNA, CDR2 SNTAGT. Trimming cost V 3 bases and J 10 bases; bases outside gene matches: 6. The CDR3 is made up of 13 amino acids. The CDR3 loop reads CASSEVRTGEQFF. The CDR3 DNA sequence: TGTGCCAGCAGTGAAGTTAGGACAGGAGAGCAGTTCTTC.

The V and J genes are TRBV5-6 and TRBJ2-5; D gene uncertain. This CDR3 spans 13 amino acids. Per germline, CDR1 SGHDT and CDR2 YYEEEE. Trimming stripped 4 bases from V and 3 bases from J, with 10 bases between. CDR3 in DNA: TGTGCCAGCAGCCAGGTCCCTAAAGAGACCCAGTACTTC. Its translation: CASSQVPKETQYF.

The J gene is TRBJ1-3, the V gene TRBV29-1, with D maybe TRBD1 (6 bases). There are 12 residues in the CDR3. Trimming removed 6 bases from V and 3 bases from J, with 9 bases in between. The germline CDR1 and CDR2 sequences are SQVTM and ANQGSEA. CDR3 in DNA: TGCAGCGTAGGGGGAGATGGAAACACCATATATTTT. Amino acid sequence: CSVGGDGNTIYF.

The V call is TRBV15, the J call TRBJ2-5, with 8 bases fitting TRBD2. This CDR3 has 16 amino acids. Per the germline V gene, CDR1 is LNHNV and CDR2 is YYDKDF (reference sequence). V lost 0 bases to trimming and J lost 5 bases; unmatched junction nucleotides: 8. CDR3 nucleotide sequence: TGTGCCACCAGCAGAGACCCCGGGGGGGGCGGGGAGACCCAGTACTTC. This encodes CATSRDPGGGGETQYF.

The chain carries TRBV6-5 and TRBJ2-7, with D unclear. Trimming cost V 4 bases and J 2 bases, with 15 bases left between them. The CDR3 consists of 15 residues. Germline CDR1 is MNHEY and CDR2 is SVGAGI. CDR3 DNA sequence: TGTGCCAGCAGTTTTAGACTCCTAGATACCTACGAGCAGTACTTC. Protein sequence: CASSFRLLDTYEQYF.

This clone was seen once. This chain joins TRBV3-1 (or the pseudogene TRBV3-2) and TRBJ1-1; 7 nucleotides match TRBD1. Unmatched junction bases numbered 8, after V lost 0 bases and J lost 7 bases. The CDR3 loop spans 15 amino acids. Germline CDR1 reads LGHDT; CDR2 reads YNNKEL (reference sequence). The CDR3 coding sequence is TGTGCCAGCAGCCAAGATCAAGGGACAGCCTATGAAGCTTTCTTT. Its translation: CASSQDQGTAYEAFF.

The chain employs TRBV28 and TRBJ1-3, with 10 bases fitting TRBD1. This CDR3 is 18 amino acids long. Germline V gene data show CDR1 as MDHEN and CDR2 as SYDVKM. J gave up 0 bases and V 3 bases, and 8 bases lay outside the gene matches. The chain's CDR3 is CASSFGTGVFSSGNTIYF. The DNA for the CDR3 is TGTGCCAGCAGTTTCGGGACAGGGGTTTTTAGCTCTGGAAACACCATATATTTT.

This clone was found once. CDR3 sequence: CATRGQTGYKLFF. DNA for the CDR3: TGTGCAACACGAGGGCAAACAGGGTATAAACTGTTTTTT. The chain employs TRBV12-3 or TRBV12-4 and TRBJ1-4; possibly TRBD1 for D (6 bases). This CDR3 spans 13 amino acids.

The rearrangement links TRBV18 to TRBJ2-7, with 8 bases lining up with TRBD1. The V and J ends lost 1 base and 6 bases, in that order; junction bases with no gene match: 5. The CDR3 runs 14 residues. The germline V gene has CDR1 KGHSH and CDR2 LQKENI. In DNA, the CDR3 is TGTGCCAGCTCACCACAACAGGGGGTGATCGAGCAGTACTTC. Protein: CASSPQQGVIEQYF.

The V gene is TRBV18, the J gene TRBJ2-1; 12 nucleotides agree with TRBD2. The CDR3 has 16 residues. Germline V gene data show CDR1 as KGHSH and CDR2 as LQKENI. V lost 4 bases to trimming and J lost 4 bases; unmatched junction nucleotides: 5. CDR3 protein: CASSRLAGGIYNEQFF. For the CDR3, the DNA is TGTGCCAGCTCACGCCTAGCGGGAGGGATATACAATGAGCAGTTCTTC.